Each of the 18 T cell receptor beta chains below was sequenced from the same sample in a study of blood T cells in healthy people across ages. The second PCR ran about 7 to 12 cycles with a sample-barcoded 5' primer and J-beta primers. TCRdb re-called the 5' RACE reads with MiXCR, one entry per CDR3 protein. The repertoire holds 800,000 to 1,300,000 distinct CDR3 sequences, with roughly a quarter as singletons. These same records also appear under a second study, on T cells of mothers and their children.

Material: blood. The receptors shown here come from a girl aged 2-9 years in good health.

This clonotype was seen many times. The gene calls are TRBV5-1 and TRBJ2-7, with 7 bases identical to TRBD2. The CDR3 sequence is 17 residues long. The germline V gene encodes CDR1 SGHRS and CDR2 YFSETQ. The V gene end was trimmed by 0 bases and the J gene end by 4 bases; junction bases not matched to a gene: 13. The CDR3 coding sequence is TGCGCCAGCAGCTTGGAGCCAGCGGGAACCCCGGGGTACGAGCAGTACTTC. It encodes CASSLEPAGTPGYEQYF.

The CDR3 DNA is TGCGCCAGCAGGGGGATCGGGGGCACCCTGGGAGATACGCAGTATTTT. Its translation: CASRGIGGTLGDTQYF. The gene calls are TRBV4-1 and TRBJ2-3; tentatively, D is TRBD1 or TRBD2 (6 bases each). V lost 6 bases, J lost 5 bases, and 21 bases lay in between. CDR1 and CDR2 from the germline V gene are MGHRA and YSYEKL. The CDR3 runs 16 residues.

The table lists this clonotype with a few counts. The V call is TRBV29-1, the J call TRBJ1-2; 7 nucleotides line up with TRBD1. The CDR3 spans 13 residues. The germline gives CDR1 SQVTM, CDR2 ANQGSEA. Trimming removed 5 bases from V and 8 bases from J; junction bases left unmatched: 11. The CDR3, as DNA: TGCAGCGTTTCGGGAGGGGGCGCGGGAGGCTACACCTTC. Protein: CSVSGGGAGGYTF.

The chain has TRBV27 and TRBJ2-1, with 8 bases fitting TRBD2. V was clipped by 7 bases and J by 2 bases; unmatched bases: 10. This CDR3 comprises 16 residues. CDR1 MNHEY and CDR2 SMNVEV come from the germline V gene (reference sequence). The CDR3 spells CASTHNSGETYNEQFF. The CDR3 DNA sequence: TGTGCCAGCACCCACAATAGCGGGGAGACCTACAATGAGCAGTTCTTC.

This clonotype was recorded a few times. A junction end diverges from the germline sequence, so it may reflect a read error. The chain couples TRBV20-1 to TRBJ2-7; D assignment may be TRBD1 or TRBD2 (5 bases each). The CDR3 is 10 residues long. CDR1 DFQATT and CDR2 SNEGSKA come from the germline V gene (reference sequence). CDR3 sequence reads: CRPSLRDGNF. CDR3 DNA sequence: TGCAGACCCTCTCTCCGGGACGGAAACTTC.

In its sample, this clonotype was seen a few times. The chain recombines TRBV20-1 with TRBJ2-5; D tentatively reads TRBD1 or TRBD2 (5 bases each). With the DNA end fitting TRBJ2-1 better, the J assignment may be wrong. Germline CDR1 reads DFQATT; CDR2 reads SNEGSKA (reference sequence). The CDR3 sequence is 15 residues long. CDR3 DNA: TGCAGTGCTCCCCCGGGACGCCAGCCCTACAATGAGCAGTTCTTC. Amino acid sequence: CSAPPGRQPYNEQFF.

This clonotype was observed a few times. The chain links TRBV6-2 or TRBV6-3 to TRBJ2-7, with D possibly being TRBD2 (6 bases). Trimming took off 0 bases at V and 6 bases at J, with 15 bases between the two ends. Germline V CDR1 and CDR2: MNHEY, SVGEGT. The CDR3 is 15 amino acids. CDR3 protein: CASSYSRVIGSEQYF. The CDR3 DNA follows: TGTGCCAGCAGTTACTCGAGGGTCATCGGGAGCGAGCAGTACTTC.

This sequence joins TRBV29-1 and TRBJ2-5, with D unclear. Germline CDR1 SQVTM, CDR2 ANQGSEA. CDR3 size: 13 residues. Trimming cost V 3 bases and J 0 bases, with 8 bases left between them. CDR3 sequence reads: CSVEVSNQETQYF. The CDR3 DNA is TGCAGCGTTGAGGTCAGCAACCAAGAGACCCAGTACTTC. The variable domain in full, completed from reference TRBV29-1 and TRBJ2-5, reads SAVISQKPSRDICQRGTSLTIQCQVDSQVTMMFWYRQQPGQSLTLIATANQGSEATYESGFVIDKFPISRPNLTFSTLTVSNMSPEDSSIYLCSVEVSNQETQYFGPGTRLLVL.

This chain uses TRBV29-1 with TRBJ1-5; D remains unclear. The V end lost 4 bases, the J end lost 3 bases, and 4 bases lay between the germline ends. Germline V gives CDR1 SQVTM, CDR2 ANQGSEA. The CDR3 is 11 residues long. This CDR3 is CSVGANQPQHF. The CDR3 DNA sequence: TGCAGCGTTGGGGCCAATCAGCCCCAGCATTTT.

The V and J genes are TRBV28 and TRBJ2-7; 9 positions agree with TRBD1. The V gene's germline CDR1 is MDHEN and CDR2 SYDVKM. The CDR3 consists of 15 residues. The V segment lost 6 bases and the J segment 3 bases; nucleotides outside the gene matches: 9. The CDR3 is CASRPNRGQHYEQYF. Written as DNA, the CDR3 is TGTGCCAGCAGACCCAACAGGGGGCAGCACTACGAGCAGTACTTC. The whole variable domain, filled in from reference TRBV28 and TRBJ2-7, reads DVKVTQSSRYLVKRTGEKVFLECVQDMDHENMFWYRQDPGLGLRLIYFSYDVKMKEKGDIPEGYSVSREKKERFSLILESASTNQTSMYLCASRPNRGQHYEQYFGPGTRLTVT.

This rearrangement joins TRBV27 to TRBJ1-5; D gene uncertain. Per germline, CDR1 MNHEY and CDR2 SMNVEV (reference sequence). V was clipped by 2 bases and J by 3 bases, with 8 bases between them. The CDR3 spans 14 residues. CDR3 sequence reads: CASSLGQPNQPQHF. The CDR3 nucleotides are TGTGCCAGCAGTTTAGGGCAGCCCAATCAGCCCCAGCATTTT.

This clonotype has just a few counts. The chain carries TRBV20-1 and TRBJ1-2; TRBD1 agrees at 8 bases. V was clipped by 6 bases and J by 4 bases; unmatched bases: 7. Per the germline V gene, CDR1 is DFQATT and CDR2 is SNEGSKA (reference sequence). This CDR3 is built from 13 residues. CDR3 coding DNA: TGCAGTGCGAGAAACAGGGGGGGCTATGGCTACACCTTC. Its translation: CSARNRGGYGYTF.

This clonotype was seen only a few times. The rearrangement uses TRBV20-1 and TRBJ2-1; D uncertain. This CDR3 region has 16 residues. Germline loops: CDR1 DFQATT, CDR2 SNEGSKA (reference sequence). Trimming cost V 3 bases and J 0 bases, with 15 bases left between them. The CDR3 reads CSARGNRAGSYNEQFF. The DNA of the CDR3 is TGCAGTGCTAGGGGGAACCGCGCCGGCTCCTACAATGAGCAGTTCTTC.

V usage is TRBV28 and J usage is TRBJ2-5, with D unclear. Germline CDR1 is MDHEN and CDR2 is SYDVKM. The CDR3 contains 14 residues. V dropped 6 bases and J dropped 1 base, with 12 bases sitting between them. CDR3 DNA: TGTGCCAGCAGCCGTTCGACTTTCCAAGAGACCCAGTACTTC. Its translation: CASSRSTFQETQYF.

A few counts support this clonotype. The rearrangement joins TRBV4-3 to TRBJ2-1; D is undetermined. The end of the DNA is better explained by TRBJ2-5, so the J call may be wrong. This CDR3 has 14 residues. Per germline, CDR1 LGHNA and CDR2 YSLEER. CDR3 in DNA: TGCGCCAGCAGCCACACGGGCAGACAAGAGACCCAGTACTTC. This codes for CASSHTGRQETQYF.

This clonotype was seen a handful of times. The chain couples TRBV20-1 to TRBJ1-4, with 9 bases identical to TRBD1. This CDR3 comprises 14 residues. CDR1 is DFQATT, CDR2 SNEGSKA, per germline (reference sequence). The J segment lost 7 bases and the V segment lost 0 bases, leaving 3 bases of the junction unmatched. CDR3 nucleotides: TGCAGTGCTAGAGAGGACAGGGGAAGTGAAAAACTGTTTTTT. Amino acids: CSAREDRGSEKLFF.

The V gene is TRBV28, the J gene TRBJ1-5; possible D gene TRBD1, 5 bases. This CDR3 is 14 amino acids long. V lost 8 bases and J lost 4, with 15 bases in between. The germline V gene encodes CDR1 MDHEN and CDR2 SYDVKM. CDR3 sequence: CASFPRRGNQPQHF. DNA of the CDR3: TGTGCCAGCTTCCCGAGACGGGGGAATCAGCCCCAGCATTTT. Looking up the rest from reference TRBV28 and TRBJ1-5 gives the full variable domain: DVKVTQSSRYLVKRTGEKVFLECVQDMDHENMFWYRQDPGLGLRLIYFSYDVKMKEKGDIPEGYSVSREKKERFSLILESASTNQTSMYLCASFPRRGNQPQHFGDGTRLSIL.

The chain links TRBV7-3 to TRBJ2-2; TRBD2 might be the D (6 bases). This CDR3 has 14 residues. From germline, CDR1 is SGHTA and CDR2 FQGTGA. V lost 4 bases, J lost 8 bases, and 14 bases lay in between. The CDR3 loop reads CASSSTAGGGELFF. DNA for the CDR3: TGTGCCAGCAGCTCGACAGCGGGTGGGGGGGAGCTGTTTTTT.